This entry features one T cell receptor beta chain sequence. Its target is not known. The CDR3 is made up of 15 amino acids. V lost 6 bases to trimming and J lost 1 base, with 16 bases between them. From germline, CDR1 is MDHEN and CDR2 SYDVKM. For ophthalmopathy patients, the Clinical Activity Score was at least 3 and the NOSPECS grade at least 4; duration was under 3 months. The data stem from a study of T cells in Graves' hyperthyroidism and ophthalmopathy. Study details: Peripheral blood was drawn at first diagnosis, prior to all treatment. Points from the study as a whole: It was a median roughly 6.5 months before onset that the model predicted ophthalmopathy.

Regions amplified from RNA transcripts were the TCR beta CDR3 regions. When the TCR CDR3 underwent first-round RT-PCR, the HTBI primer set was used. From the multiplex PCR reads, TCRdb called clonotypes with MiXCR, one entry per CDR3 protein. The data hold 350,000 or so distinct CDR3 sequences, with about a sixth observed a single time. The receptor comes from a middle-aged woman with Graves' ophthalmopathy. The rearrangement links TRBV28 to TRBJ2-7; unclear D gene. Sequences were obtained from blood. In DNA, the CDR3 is TGTGCCAGCAGACCCCCGGGCTCCCGATCCTACGAGCAGTACTTC. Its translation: CASRPPGSRSYEQYF.